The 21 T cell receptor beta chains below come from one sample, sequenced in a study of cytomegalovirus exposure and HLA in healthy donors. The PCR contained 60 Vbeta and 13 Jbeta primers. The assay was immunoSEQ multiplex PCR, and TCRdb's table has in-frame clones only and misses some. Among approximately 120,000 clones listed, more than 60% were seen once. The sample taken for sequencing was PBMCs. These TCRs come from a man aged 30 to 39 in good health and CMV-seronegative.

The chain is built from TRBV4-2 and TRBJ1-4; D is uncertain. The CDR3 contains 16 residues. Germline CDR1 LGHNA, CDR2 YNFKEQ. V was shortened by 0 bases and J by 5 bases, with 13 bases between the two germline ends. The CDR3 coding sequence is TGTGCCAGCAGCCAAGACCCCTCCCTTCCCAATGAAAAACTGTTTTTT. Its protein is CASSQDPSLPNEKLFF.

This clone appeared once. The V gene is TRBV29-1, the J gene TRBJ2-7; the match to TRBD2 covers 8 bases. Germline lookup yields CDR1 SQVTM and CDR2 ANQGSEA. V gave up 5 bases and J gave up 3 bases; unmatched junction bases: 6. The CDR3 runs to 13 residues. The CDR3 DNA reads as TGCAGCGTTTTGACTAGCGACCGCTACGAGCAGTACTTC. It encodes CSVLTSDRYEQYF.

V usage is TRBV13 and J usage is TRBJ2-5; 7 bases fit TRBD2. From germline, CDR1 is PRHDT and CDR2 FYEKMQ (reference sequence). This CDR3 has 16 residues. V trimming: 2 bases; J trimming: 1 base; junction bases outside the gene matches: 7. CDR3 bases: TGTGCCAGCAGCTTATTGCCAGCGGGGCGCCAAGAGACCCAGTACTTC. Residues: CASSLLPAGRQETQYF.

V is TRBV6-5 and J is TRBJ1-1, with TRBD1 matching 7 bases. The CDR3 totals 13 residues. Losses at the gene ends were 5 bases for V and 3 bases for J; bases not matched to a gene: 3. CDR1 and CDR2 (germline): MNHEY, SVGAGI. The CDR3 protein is CASSLRGDTEAFF. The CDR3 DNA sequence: TGTGCCAGCAGTCTCAGGGGGGACACTGAAGCTTTCTTT.

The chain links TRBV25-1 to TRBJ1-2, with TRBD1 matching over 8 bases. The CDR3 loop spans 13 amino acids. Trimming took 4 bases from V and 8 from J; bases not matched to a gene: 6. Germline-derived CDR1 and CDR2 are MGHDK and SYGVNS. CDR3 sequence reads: CASSAQGAKGYTF. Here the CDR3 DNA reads TGTGCCAGCAGTGCCCAGGGGGCGAAAGGCTACACCTTC.

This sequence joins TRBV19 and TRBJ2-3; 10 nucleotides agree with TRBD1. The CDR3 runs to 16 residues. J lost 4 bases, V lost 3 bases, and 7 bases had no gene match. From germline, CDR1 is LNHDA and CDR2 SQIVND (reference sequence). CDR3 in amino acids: CASSIASGTGADTQYF. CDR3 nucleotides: TGTGCCAGTAGTATTGCATCCGGGACAGGGGCAGATACGCAGTATTTT.

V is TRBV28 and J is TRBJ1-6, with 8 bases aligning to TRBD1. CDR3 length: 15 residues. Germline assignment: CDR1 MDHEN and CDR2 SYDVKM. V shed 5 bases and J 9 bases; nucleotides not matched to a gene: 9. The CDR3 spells CASSVGQVGGSPLHF. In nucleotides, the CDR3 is TGTGCCAGCAGTGTGGGACAGGTAGGAGGTTCACCCCTCCACTTT. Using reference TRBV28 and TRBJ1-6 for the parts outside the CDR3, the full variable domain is DVKVTQSSRYLVKRTGEKVFLECVQDMDHENMFWYRQDPGLGLRLIYFSYDVKMKEKGDIPEGYSVSREKKERFSLILESASTNQTSMYLCASSVGQVGGSPLHFGNGTRLTVT.

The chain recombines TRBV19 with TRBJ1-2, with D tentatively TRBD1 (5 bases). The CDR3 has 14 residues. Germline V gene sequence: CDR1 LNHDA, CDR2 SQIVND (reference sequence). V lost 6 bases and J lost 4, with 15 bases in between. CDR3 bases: TGTGCCAGTAGAAATGACAGTTCCCTCTATGGCTACACCTTC. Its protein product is CASRNDSSLYGYTF.

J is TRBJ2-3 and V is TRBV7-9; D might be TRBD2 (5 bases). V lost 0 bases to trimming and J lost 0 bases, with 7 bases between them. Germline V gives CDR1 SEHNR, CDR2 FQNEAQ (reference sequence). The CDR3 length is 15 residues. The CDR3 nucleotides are TGTGCCAGCAGCTTAGCGGGGAGTAGCACAGATACGCAGTATTTT. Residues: CASSLAGSSTDTQYF.

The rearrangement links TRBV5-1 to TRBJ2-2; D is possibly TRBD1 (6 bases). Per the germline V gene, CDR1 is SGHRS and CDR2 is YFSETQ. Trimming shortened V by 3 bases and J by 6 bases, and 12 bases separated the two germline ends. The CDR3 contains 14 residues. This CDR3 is CASSSPGVAGELFF. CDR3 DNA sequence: TGCGCCAGCAGCTCCCCAGGGGTGGCCGGGGAGCTGTTTTTT. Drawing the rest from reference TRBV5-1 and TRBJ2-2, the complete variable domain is KAGVTQTPRYLIKTRGQQVTLSCSPISGHRSVSWYQQTPGQGLQFLFEYFSETQRNKGNFPGRFSGRQFSNSRSEMNVSTLELGDSALYLCASSSPGVAGELFFGEGSRLTVL.

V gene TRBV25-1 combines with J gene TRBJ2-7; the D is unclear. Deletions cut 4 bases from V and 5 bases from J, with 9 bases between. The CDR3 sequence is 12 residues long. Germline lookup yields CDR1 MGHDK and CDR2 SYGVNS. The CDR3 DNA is TGTGCCAGCAGTGCTAACAGCAACGAGCAGTACTTC. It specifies CASSANSNEQYF.

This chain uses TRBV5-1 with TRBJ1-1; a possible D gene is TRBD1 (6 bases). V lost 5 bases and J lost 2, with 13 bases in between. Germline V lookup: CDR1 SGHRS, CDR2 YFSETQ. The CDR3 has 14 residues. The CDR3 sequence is CASSSDRRNTEAFF. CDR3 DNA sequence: TGCGCCAGCAGTTCCGACAGGCGTAACACTGAAGCTTTCTTT.

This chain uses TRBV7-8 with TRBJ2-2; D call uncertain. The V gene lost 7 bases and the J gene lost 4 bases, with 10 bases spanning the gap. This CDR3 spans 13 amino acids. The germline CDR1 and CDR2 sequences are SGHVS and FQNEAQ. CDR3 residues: CASTVRRTGELFF. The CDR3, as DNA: TGTGCCAGCACCGTGAGGCGCACCGGGGAGCTGTTTTTT.

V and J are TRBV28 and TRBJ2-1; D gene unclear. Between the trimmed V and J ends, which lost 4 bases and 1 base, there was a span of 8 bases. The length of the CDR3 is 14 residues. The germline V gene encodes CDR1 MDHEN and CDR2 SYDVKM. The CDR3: CASSWPGSYNEQFF. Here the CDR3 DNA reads TGTGCCAGCAGTTGGCCGGGTTCCTACAATGAGCAGTTCTTC. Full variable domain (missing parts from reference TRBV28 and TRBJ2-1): DVKVTQSSRYLVKRTGEKVFLECVQDMDHENMFWYRQDPGLGLRLIYFSYDVKMKEKGDIPEGYSVSREKKERFSLILESASTNQTSMYLCASSWPGSYNEQFFGPGTRLTVL.

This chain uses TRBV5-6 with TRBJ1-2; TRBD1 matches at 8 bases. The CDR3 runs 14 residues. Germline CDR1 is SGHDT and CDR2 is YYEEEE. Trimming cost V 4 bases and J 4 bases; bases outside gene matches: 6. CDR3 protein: CASSPRQGTYGYTF. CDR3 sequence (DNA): TGTGCCAGCAGCCCGAGACAGGGGACCTATGGCTACACCTTC. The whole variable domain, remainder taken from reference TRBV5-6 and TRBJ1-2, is DAGVTQSPTHLIKTRGQQVTLRCSPKSGHDTVSWYQQALGQGPQFIFQYYEEEERQRGNFPDRFSGHQFPNYSSELNVNALLLGDSALYLCASSPRQGTYGYTFGSGTRLTVV.

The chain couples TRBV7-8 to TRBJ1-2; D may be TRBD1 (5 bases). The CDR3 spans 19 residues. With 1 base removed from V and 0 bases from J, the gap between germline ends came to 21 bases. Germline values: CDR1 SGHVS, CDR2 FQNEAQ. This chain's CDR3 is CASSLGVRAAPGANYGYTF. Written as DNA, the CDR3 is TGTGCCAGCAGCTTAGGAGTTAGGGCCGCTCCGGGGGCTAACTATGGCTACACCTTC.

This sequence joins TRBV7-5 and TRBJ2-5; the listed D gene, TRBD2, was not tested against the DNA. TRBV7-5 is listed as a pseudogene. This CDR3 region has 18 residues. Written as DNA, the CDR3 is TGTGTCAGAAGCCAAAACATTTCCGGGACTAGCGGAGGGGAGACCCAGTACTTC. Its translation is CVRSQNISGTSGGETQYF.

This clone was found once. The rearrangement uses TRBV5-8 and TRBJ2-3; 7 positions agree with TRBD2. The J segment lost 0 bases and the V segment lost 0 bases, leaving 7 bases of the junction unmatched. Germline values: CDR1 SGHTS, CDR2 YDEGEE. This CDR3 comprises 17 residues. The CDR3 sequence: CASSLGGGRSSTDTQYF. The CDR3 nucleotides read TGTGCCAGCAGCTTGGGGGGGGGACGGTCTAGCACAGATACGCAGTATTTT.

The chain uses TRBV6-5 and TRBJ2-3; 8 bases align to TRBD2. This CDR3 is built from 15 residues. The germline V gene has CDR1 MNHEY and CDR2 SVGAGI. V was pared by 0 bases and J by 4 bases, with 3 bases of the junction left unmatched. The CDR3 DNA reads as TGTGCCAGCAGTTACTCGGGACTAGGTGCAGATACGCAGTATTTT. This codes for CASSYSGLGADTQYF.

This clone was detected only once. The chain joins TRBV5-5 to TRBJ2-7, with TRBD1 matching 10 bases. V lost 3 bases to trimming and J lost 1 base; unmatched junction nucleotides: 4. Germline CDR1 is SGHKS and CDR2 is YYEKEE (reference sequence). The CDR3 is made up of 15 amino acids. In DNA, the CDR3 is TGTGCCAGCAGCTGGGGACAGGGGAGATCCTACGAGCAGTACTTC. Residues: CASSWGQGRSYEQYF.

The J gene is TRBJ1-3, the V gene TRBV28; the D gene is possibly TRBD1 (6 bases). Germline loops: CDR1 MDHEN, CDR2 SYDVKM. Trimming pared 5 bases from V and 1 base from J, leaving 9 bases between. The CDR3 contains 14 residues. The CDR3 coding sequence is TGTGCCAGCAGTCCCGGACAGTCTGGAAACACCATATATTTT. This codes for CASSPGQSGNTIYF.